Described below is a single TCR beta chain sequence and its context. Its target is not known. Expressed TCRB transcripts were sequenced, since all the RNA that had been isolated was reverse transcribed. TCRdb keeps only in-frame clones here, not all; method: immunoSEQ multiplex PCR. The sample holds some 170,000 clones, around 63% seen once. Germline V gene data show CDR1 as SQVTM and CDR2 as ANQGSEA. The CDR3 consists of 14 residues. The V gene lost 1 base and the J gene lost 2 bases, with 11 bases spanning the gap. CD45RO/CCR7/CD25/CD127/CD95/CD27 sorting isolated CD4+ naive, central memory, regulatory and stem cell-like memory cells. This sample was taken from a study of beta chain features in type 1 diabetes. Study summary: The study found patients and healthy donors alike in age, gender and cell yields.

Study results and limitations: Cells carrying high TCR expression could end up over-represented when cDNA is sequenced. Type 1 diabetes patients showed a moderate but significant shortening of TCRB CDR3s in all four CD4+ subsets. Across patients, naive, central memory and Treg TCRB repertoires exhibited apparently greater similarity than was observed across healthy donors.

The chain couples TRBV29-1 to TRBJ1-2; D remains unclear. Input material: naive CD4+ T cells from blood. This receptor was obtained from a man under 40 with type 1 diabetes. CDR3 sequence reads: CSVEARGKNYGYTF. As DNA, the CDR3 is TGCAGCGTTGAAGCGCGGGGAAAGAACTATGGCTACACCTTC. The full variable domain, completed using reference TRBV29-1 and TRBJ1-2, is SAVISQKPSRDICQRGTSLTIQCQVDSQVTMMFWYRQQPGQSLTLIATANQGSEATYESGFVIDKFPISRPNLTFSTLTVSNMSPEDSSIYLCSVEARGKNYGYTFGSGTRLTVV.